This T cell receptor (beta chain) was sequenced in a study of shared clonotypes between healthy human individuals (dated by TCRdb to 2018 to 2021). With regard to the full study: The cohort comprised a couple of women and a few men aged 18 to 49 years. For each donor, three plates each were used for CD4 naive and CD4 memory, two plates were used for CD8 naive, and one plate was used for CD8 memory. The study deeply sequenced blood TCR repertoires of five healthy adults to estimate repertoire size and the extent of clonotype sharing between individuals. Libraries were prepared and TCR repertoires were sequenced by different laboratories using diverse techniques, in order to increase sequencing depth and limit assay-specific biases. Leukapheresis yielded between about 0.8 and 8.9 billion PBMCs per donor.

Sequences MGHRA (CDR1) and YSYEKL (CDR2) are obtained from the germline V gene. Including cysteine and phenylalanine, the CDR3 has 13 amino acids. Of all the DNA, just the CDR3 is kept, 39 bases in frame from base 1. Trimming takes 3 bases from V and 5 bases from J, and the germline ends sit 11 bases apart. The donors were healthy, HIV-negative adults who had no recently reported acute infections or vaccinations. Every donor was a Caucasian adult residing in Nashville, Tennessee, USA. CD4+ T cells were enriched by magnetic negative selection; naive cells were then positively selected on CD45RA, and the negative fraction formed the memory subset. Blood was collected by leukapheresis, and PBMCs were isolated by Ficoll-Histopaque density gradient centrifugation and then cryopreserved in liquid nitrogen vapor phase. Analytical flow cytometry was used to check the purity and quantity of each magnetically sorted T cell population. Genomic DNA was isolated from each sorted fraction and quantified by UV absorbance on a Nanodrop 2000c.

Beyond this particular receptor, the publication reports: Compared with non-shared clonotypes, the clonotypes found in all four sorted-subset donors had higher generation probabilities. Larger estimated clonotype richness was generally found for naive subsets than for memory subsets. Pairwise subsampling indicated that sequencing depth was expected to affect the degree of clonotype sharing among donors. When several donors were compared, the shared fraction of clonotypes was around 5% for naive CD4, 3.5% for naive CD8, 2% to 2.5% for memory CD4, and less than 0.45% for memory CD8. Incomplete sequencing was indicated by rarefaction of sorted-subset datasets, despite the large sequencing depth. The small number of donors limited the genetic and exposure-history diversity represented. Sampling was restricted to blood, and TCR repertoires in tissue are likely to differ from TCR repertoires in blood.

Concerning this clone: What this receptor recognizes is not known. Base qualities are missing; no much larger clone stands one base away.

TCR CDR3 regions were amplified from genomic DNA by multiplex PCR using the deep immunoSEQ assay. For each cell subset, the extracted genomic DNA was distributed evenly across all wells of several immunoSEQ 96-well plates, and each plate served as one replicate. For sorted subsets, each replicate PCR was loaded with around 220 ng genomic DNA, equivalent to about 30,000 T cell genomes. Purified libraries were measured with a Qubit 3.0 fluorometer, size-checked on a Bioanalyzer 2100, and measured again with the KAPA Library Quantification kit. Every immunoSEQ 96-well plate was sequenced on a separate single-read 150-cycle Illumina NextSeq 550 flow cell. Per the authors' processing: Because the immunoSEQ output held only junctional sequences and lacked quality scores, the filtering could not match the filtering applied to full-length reads. To assign V/J genes and CDR3, sequences were annotated using PyIR, a Python wrapper for IgBLAST v1.9, with IMGT germline references. Reads with weak V/J assignments (E-value above 1e-6), missing CDR3, stop codons, out-of-frame junctions, or ambiguous translated residues were removed. A V3J clonotype was defined by an identical inferred V gene, J gene, and CDR3 amino acid sequence. Percentage overlap between repertoires was computed as shared unique clonotypes divided by the size of the smaller repertoire. RTK rarefaction, the Chao1 estimator, and Recon v2.1 estimates of unobserved clonotypes were used to assess repertoire richness. For all TCRbeta clonotypes obtained by the gDNA method from four donors, generation probabilities were computed with OLGA. This immuneACCESS table, as held by TCRdb, lists in-frame sequences with V and J called but not all clones. Of the missing ones, under half trace to an unresolved V gene in checked studies; the others have no known cause. V and J calls and clone size follow that table, whereas D and trimming were derived from the DNA. This sample comprises 2 million to 2.5 million clones, approximately 94% of them detected only once. Together, the top ten hold less than 0.15% of the sample.

Sequenced material: naive CD4+ T cells sorted from blood. In light of the paper, this sample's cell subset or site label describes: CD45RA+ positively selected. This receptor was identified in a man between 18 and 35 years old in good health. The chain joins TRBV4-1 to TRBJ2-7; 6 matching bases give a weak D call of TRBD2. The DNA sequence is TGCGCCAGCAGCCAGGGCGGGGCCGACGAGCAGTACTTC. Translated, it reads CASSQGGADEQYF.